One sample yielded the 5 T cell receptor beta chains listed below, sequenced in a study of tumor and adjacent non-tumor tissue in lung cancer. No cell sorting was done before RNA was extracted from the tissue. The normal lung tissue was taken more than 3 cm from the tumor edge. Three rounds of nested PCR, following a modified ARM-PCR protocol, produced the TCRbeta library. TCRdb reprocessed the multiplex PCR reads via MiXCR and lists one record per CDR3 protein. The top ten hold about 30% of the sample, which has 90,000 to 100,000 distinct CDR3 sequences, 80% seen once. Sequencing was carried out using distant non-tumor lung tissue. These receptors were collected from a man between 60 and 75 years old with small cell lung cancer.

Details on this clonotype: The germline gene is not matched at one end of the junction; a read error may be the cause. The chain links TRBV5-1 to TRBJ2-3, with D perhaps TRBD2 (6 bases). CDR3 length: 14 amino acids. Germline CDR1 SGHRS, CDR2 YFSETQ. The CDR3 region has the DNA TGTGCCATCAGCCGACTAGGCACCACAGATACGCAGTATTTT. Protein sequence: CAISRLGTTDTQYF.

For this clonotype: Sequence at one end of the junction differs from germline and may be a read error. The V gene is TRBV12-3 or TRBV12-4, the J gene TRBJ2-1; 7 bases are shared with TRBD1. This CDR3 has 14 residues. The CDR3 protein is CATSSGTEHNEQFF. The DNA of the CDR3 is TGTGCCACCAGTTCCGGGACAGAGCACAATGAACAGTTTTTC.

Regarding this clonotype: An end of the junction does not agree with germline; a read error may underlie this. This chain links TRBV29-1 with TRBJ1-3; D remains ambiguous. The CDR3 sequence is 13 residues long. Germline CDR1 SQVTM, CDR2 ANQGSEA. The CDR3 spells CNVGKGTRNTIYF. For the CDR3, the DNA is TGCAACGTTGGGAAGGGTACTAGAAACACCATATATTTT.

The CDR3: CASRPTTVTSGTSTDTQYF. The CDR3 nucleotides are TGTGCCAGCAGACCTACTACCGTGACTAGCGGAACTAGCACAGATACGCAGTATTTT. This chain connects TRBV12-3 or TRBV12-4 to TRBJ2-3, with 9 bases identical to TRBD2. The length of the CDR3 is 19 residues. Losses at the gene ends were 6 bases for V and 0 bases for J; bases not matched to a gene: 16.

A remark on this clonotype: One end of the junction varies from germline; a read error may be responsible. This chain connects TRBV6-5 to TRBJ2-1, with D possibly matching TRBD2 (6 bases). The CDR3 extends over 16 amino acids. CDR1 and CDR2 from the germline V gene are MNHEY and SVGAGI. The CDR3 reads CANSSQRGISNGEQFF. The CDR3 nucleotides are TGTGCCAACAGTTCCCAACGCGGGATTTCTAACGGTGAGCAGTTCTTC.